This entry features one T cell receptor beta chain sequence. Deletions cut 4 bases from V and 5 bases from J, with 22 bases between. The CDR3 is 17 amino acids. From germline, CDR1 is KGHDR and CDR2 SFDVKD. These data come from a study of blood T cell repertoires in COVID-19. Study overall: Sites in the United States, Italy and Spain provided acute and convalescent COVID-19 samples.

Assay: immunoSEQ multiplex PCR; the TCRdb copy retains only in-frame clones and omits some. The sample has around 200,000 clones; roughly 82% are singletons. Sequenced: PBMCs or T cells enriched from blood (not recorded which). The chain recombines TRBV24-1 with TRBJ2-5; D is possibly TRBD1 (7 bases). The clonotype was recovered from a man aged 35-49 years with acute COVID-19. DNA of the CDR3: TGTGCCACCAGTGAACCCACCGACAGGGAGGTCGGGGAGACCCAGTACTTC. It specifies CATSEPTDREVGETQYF.